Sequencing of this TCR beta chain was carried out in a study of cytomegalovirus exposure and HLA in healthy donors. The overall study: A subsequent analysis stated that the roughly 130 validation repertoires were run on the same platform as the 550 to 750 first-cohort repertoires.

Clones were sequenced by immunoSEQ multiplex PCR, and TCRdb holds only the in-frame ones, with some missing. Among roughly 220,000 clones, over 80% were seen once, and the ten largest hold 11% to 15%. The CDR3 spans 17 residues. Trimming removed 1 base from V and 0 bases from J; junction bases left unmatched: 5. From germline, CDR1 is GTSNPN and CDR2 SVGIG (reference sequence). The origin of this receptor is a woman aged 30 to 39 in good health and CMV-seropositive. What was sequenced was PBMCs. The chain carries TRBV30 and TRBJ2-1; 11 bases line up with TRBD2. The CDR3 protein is CAWSGLAGPSSYNEQFF. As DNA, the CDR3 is TGTGCCTGGAGTGGACTAGCGGGACCAAGCTCCTACAATGAGCAGTTCTTC. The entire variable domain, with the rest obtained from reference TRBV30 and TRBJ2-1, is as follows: SQTIHQWPATLVQPVGSPLSLECTVEGTSNPNLYWYRQAAGRGLQLLFYSVGIGQISSEVPQNLSASRPQDRQFILSSKKLLLSDSGFYLCAWSGLAGPSSYNEQFFGPGTRLTVL.